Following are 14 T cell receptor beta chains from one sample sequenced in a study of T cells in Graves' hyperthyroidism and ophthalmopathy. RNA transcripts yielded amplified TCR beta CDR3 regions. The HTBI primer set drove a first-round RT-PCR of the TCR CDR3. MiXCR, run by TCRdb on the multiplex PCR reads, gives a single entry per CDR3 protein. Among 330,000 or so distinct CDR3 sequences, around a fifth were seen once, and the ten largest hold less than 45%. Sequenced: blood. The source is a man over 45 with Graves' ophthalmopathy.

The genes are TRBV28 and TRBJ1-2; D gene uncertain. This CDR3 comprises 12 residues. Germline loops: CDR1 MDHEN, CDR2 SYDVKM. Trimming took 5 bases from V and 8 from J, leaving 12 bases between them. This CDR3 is CASSPLLEGYTF. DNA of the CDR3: TGTGCCAGCAGTCCTCTTTTAGAGGGCTACACCTTC.

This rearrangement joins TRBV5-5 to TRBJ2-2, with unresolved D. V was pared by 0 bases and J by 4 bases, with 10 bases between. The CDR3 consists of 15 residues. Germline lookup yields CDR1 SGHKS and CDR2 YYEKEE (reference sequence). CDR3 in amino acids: CASSLGGIGTGELFF. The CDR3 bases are TGTGCCAGCAGCTTGGGTGGGATAGGCACCGGGGAGCTGTTTTTT.

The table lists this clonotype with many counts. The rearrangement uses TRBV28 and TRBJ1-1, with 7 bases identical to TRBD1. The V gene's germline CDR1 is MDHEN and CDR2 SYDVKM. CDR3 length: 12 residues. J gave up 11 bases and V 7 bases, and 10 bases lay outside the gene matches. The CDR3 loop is CASKLTGTEAFF. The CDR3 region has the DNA TGTGCCAGCAAACTGACAGGGACAGAGGCTTTCTTT.

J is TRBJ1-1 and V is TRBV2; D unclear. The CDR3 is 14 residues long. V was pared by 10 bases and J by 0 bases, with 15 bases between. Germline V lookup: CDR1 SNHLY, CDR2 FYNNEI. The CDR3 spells CAIVGEAMNTEAFF. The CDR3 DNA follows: TGTGCCATCGTTGGGGAGGCCATGAACACTGAAGCTTTCTTT.

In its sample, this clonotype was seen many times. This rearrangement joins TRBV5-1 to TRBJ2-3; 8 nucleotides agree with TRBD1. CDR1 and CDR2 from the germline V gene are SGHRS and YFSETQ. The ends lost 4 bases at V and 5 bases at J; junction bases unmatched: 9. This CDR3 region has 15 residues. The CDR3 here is CASSARDRQEDTQYF. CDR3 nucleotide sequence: TGCGCCAGCAGCGCCCGGGACAGGCAGGAAGATACGCAGTATTTT.

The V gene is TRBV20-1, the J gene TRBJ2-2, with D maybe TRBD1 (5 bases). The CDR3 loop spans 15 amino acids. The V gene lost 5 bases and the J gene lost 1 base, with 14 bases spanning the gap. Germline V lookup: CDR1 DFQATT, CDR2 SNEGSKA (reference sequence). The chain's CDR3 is CSAVSRQRNTGELFF. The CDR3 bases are TGCAGTGCTGTATCCCGACAGCGGAACACCGGGGAGCTGTTTTTT.

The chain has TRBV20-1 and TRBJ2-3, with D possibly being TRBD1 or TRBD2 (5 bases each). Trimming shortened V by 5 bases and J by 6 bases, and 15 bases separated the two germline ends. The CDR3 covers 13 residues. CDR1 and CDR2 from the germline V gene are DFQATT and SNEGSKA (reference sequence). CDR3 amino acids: CSALPGPQDTQYF. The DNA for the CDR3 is TGCAGTGCTTTACCGGGGCCCCAGGATACGCAGTATTTT.

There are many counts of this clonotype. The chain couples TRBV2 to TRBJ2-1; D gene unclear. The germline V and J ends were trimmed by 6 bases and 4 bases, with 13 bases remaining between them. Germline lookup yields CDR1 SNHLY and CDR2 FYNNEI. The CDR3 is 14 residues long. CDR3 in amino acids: CASRGLRGYNEQFF. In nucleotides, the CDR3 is TGTGCCAGCAGGGGTTTACGAGGATACAATGAGCAGTTCTTC.

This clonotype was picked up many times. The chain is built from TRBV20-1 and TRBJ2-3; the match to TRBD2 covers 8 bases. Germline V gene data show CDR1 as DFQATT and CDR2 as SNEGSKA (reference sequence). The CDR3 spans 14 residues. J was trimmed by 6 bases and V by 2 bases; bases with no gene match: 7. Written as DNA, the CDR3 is TGCAGTGCTAGAATTACCAGACTAGCGGATACGCAGTATTTT. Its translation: CSARITRLADTQYF.

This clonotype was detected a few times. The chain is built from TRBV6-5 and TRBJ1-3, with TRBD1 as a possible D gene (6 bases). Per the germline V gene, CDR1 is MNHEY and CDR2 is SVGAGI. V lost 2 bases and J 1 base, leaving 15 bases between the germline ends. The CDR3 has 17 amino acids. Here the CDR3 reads CASSYLPRGWSGNTIYF. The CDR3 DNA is TGTGCCAGCAGTTACCTCCCCAGGGGTTGGTCTGGAAACACCATATATTTT.

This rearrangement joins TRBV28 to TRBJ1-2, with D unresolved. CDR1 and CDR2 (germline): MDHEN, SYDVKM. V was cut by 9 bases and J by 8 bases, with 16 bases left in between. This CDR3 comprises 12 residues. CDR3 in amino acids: CASGEAAGGYTF. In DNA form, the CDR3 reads TGTGCCAGTGGGGAGGCTGCGGGCGGCTACACCTTC.

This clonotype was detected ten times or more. The CDR3 DNA reads as TGCAGTGCTAGGCCCCAGCGGGAGACCCTCTACGAGCAGTACTTC. The encoded protein is CSARPQRETLYEQYF. The rearrangement uses TRBV20-1 and TRBJ2-7, with TRBD2 matching 8 bases. This CDR3 spans 15 amino acids. After removal of 3 bases from V and 3 bases from J, the junction contained 10 bases not matched to a gene. The germline V gene encodes CDR1 DFQATT and CDR2 SNEGSKA (reference sequence).

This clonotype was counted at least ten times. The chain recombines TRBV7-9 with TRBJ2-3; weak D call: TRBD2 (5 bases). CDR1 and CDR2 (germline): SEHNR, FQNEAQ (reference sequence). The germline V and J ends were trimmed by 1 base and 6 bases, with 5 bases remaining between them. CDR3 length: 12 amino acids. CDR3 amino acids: CASSLVADTQYF. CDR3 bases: TGTGCCAGCAGCTTAGTAGCGGATACGCAGTATTTT. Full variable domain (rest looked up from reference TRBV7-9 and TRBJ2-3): DTGVSQNPRHKITKRGQNVTFRCDPISEHNRLYWYRQTLGQGPEFLTYFQNEAQLEKSRLLSDRFSAERPKGSFSTLEIQRTEQGDSAMYLCASSLVADTQYFGPGTRLTVL.

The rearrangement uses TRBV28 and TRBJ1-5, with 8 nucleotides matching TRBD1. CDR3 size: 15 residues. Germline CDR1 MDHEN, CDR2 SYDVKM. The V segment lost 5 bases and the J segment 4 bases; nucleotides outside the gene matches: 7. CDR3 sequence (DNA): TGTGCCAGCAGTCGGACAGGGAACCCGAATCAGCCCCAGCATTTT. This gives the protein CASSRTGNPNQPQHF.